This T cell receptor (beta chain) was captured by sequencing in a study of regulatory and conventional T cells in RAG deficiency. V was trimmed by 3 bases and J by 10 bases, leaving 12 bases between them. The CDR3 spans 13 residues. Germline V CDR1 and CDR2: LNHDA, SQIVND (reference sequence). Here immunoSEQ multiplex PCR was the method, and the copy in TCRdb shows in-frame clones only, minus some. The profile shows around 31,000 clones, around 89% of them singletons. This sample was shared with a second study, whose subject was regulatory T cells. In that study: The primer mix had 52 TRBV and 13 TRBJ primers.

Sequencing was carried out using CD8+ T cells sorted from blood. The clonotype comes from a human donor in good health. The gene calls are TRBV19 and TRBJ2-2; a weak D match, TRBD2 (6 bases). The CDR3 loop reads CASSIGGLKELFF. Written as DNA, the CDR3 is TGTGCCAGTAGTATCGGGGGACTTAAGGAGCTGTTTTTT. Together with reference TRBV19 and TRBJ2-2, the CDR3 gives the full variable domain: DGGITQSPKYLFRKEGQNVTLSCEQNLNHDAMYWYRQDPGQGLRLIYYSQIVNDFQKGDIAEGYSVSREKKESFPLTVTSAQKNPTAFYLCASSIGGLKELFFGEGSRLTVL.